Reported below is one T cell receptor beta chain. Generated by immunoSEQ multiplex PCR, the TCRdb table keeps only in-frame clones and is missing some. Among tens of thousands of clones listed, around 78% were seen once. The data derive from a study of blood T cell repertoires in COVID-19. Study-level background: Acute and convalescent COVID-19 specimens originated in the United States, Italy and Spain. Nucleic acid was either cDNA or gDNA, and it came from T cells, B-cell-depleted T cells, or PBMCs.

Germline CDR1 reads LGHDT; CDR2 reads YNNKEL (reference sequence). Trimming stripped 0 bases from V and 6 bases from J, with 14 bases between. The CDR3 loop spans 15 amino acids. The specimen sequenced was peripheral blood. The chain combines TRBV3-1 (or the pseudogene TRBV3-2) with TRBJ1-1; D is perhaps TRBD1 (5 bases). The receptor comes from a human donor in a cohort sampled during active COVID-19. This CDR3 reads CASSQESGGFAEAFF. CDR3 coding DNA: TGTGCCAGCAGCCAAGAAAGCGGGGGTTTCGCTGAAGCTTTCTTT.